The entry that follows covers one T cell receptor (beta chain) sequence. Its antigen is currently unknown. One entry per CDR3 protein results from TCRdb running MiXCR on the 5' RACE reads. This sample has hundreds of thousands of distinct CDR3 sequences, with approximately 25% found just once. Germline CDR1 KGHDR, CDR2 SFDVKD. V was trimmed by 9 bases and J by 2 bases, leaving 16 bases between them. The CDR3 contains 14 residues. These data come from a study of T-cell memory formation after mild COVID-19. Study-wide context: Largely donor-specific TCR clusters were found. Study-wide results and limits: Pre-infection memory carried some responding clones, suggesting that cross-reactive memory joined. Clones contracting day 15 to 85 were balanced CD4/CD8; later expanders leaned CD4+.

Sequencing was done on a sample of PBMCs or a T cell subset sorted from them (not recorded which). The chain uses TRBV24-1 and TRBJ2-7; possible D gene TRBD2, 5 bases. This receptor was taken from an adult woman who had mild COVID-19 (a few samples of this study predate the infection). Cell type and time point are not known. CDR3 in DNA: TGTGCCACCGGCTCCGAGGGAAAACCCTACGAGCAGTACTTC. This codes for CATGSEGKPYEQYF.